Listed here is a single T cell receptor (beta chain). Its antigen is undetermined. Measured with immunoSEQ multiplex PCR; TCRdb has only the in-frame clones, and not every one. The data show tens of thousands of clones, with 80% to 90% seen just once and approximately 11% held by the top ten. This CDR3 is 12 amino acids long. V dropped 1 base and J dropped 7; count of bases not matched to a gene: 0. CDR1 is MGHDK and CDR2 is SYGVNS in the germline V gene. Time point given: naive CD8 control sorted from an acute-time-point sample. Acute primary HCV infection: positive HCV RNA or antibody test after negative test within 24 weeks. This entry is derived from a study of CD8 T cells in acute hepatitis C reinfection. Study-wide points: Bulk TCRbeta-only sequencing left public clonotype pairing undetermined. Overrepresentation in the naive pool did not explain the preferential TRBV04 and TRBV06 usage seen in all groups.

Sequencing was carried out using naive CD8+ T cells from PBMCs. This chain links TRBV25-1 with TRBJ1-1; 7 bases match TRBD1. This receptor was identified in a young woman who spontaneously cleared hepatitis C infection. CDR3 sequence: CASSEWDSEAFF. The DNA of the CDR3 is TGTGCCAGCAGTGAATGGGACAGTGAAGCTTTCTTT.